This TCR beta chain was profiled in a study of monozygotic twins with inflammatory bowel disease. Each CDR3 protein gets one entry in TCRdb, which reprocessed the 5' RACE reads and gives no DNA. The repertoire shows 400,000 to 500,000 distinct CDR3 sequences; the top ten hold under 3%. Germline V CDR1 and CDR2: DFQATT, SNEGSKA (reference sequence). This CDR3 spans 17 amino acids. Material for sequencing was blood. The receptor comes from a human donor with ulcerative colitis or Crohn's disease, or a healthy co-twin of an affected twin (not recorded which). This chain links TRBV20-1 with TRBJ2-3; absent DNA, TCRdb's TRBD2 call cannot be checked. CDR3: CSAATSGGPISTDTQYF.